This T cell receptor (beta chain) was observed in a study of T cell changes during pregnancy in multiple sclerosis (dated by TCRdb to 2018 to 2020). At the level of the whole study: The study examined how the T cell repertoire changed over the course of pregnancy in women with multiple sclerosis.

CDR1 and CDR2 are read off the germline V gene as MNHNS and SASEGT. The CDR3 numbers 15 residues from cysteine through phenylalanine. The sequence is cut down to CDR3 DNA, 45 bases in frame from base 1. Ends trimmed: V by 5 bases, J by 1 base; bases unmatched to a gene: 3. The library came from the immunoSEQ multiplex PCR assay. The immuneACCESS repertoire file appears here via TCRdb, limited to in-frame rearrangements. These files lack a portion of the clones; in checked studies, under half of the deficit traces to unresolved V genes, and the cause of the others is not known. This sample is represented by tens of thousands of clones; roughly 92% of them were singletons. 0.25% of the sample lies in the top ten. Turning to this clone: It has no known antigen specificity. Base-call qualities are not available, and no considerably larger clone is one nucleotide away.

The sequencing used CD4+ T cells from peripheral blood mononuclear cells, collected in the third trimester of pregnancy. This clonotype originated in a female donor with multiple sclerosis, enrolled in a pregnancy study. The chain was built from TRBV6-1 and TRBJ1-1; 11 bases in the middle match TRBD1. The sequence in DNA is TGTGCCAGCAGTACCGGGACAGGGGGGAACACTGAAGCTTTCTTT. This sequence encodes CASSTGTGGNTEAFF.